This TCR beta chain was obtained from a study of T cells in Graves' hyperthyroidism and ophthalmopathy. The source material, RNA transcripts, was used to amplify TCR beta CDR3 regions. When the TCR CDR3 underwent first-round RT-PCR, the HTBI primer set was used. From the multiplex PCR reads, TCRdb called clonotypes with MiXCR, one entry per CDR3 protein. Of around 290,000 distinct CDR3 sequences listed, about 18% are singletons. Germline CDR1 reads SGHRS; CDR2 reads YFSETQ. The CDR3 totals 13 residues. The V end lost 3 bases, the J end lost 4 bases, and 10 bases lay between the germline ends. Sequencing was performed on blood. The V and J genes are TRBV5-1 and TRBJ2-5, with D perhaps being TRBD1 or TRBD2 (5 bases each). This TCR derives from a woman between 55 and 75 years old with Graves' ophthalmopathy. Here the CDR3 DNA reads TGCGCCAGCAGCTCCCGGGGCAGAGAGACCCAGTACTTC. This gives the protein CASSSRGRETQYF.